The source of this T cell receptor beta chain is a study of regulatory dendritic cells for organ transplantation. Findings and caveats of the study: Memory T cells were less diverse than naive, with memory CD8+ most oligoclonal. Regulatory dendritic cells appeared to expand memory CD8+ clones less than mature ones. Among resting subsets, memory CD8+ cells contained the most alloreactive clonotypes.

Clones were sequenced by immunoSEQ multiplex PCR, and TCRdb holds only the in-frame ones, with some missing. Among under 40,000 clones listed, about 90% were seen once. Germline CDR1 reads SNHLY; CDR2 reads FYNNEI. The CDR3 covers 20 residues. V was clipped by 5 bases and J by 8 bases; unmatched bases: 19. A remark on this clone: Its cognate antigen is unknown.

The source material was naive CD8+ T cells from blood. Subset denoted: CD45RA+ naive T cells. The sequence derives from a human donor in good health. V gene TRBV2 combines with J gene TRBJ2-1; 15 nucleotides agree with TRBD2. The CDR3 DNA reads as TGTGCCAGCAGTAGAGGACCGGGACTAGCGGGGGGCCCGTTAGGGGATGAGCAGTTCTTC. Translating gives CASSRGPGLAGGPLGDEQFF.